These 24 T cell receptor beta chains originate from one sample sequenced in a study of radiation and T cells in renal cell carcinoma. Measured with immunoSEQ multiplex PCR; TCRdb has only the in-frame clones, and not every one. The sample includes 100,000 to 150,000 clones, 81% seen only once; the top ten take around 6.1%. Time point described: blood 2 weeks post-SBRT. The sample's treatment: 15 Gy SBRT to primary tumor, nephrectomy 4 weeks later. The input for sequencing was blood, taken from a patient whose treatment included radiotherapy and nephrectomy. The receptors originated from a man aged 50-59 years with renal cell carcinoma.

There are a few counts of this clone. The chain has TRBV4-3 and TRBJ1-1, with no clear D. Per the germline V gene, CDR1 is LGHNA and CDR2 is YSLEER. Trimming took 3 bases from V and 0 from J, leaving 5 bases between them. The CDR3 loop spans 13 amino acids. The CDR3 bases are TGCGCCAGCAGCCACAGGTTGAACACTGAAGCTTTCTTT. It yields the protein CASSHRLNTEAFF.

This sequence joins TRBV7-6 and TRBJ1-5; no definite D call. Germline CDR1 reads SGHVS; CDR2 reads FNYEAQ. V lost 7 bases and J 6 bases, leaving 16 bases between the germline ends. The CDR3 is 14 amino acids. CDR3 loop: CASNRAGQSQPQHF. CDR3 nucleotide sequence: TGTGCCAGCAATCGGGCAGGTCAAAGTCAGCCCCAGCATTTT.

The J gene is TRBJ2-1, the V gene TRBV19; the D gene is possibly TRBD1 (6 bases). The CDR3 contains 13 residues. The germline V and J ends were trimmed by 5 bases and 6 bases, with 11 bases remaining between them. The germline V gene has CDR1 LNHDA and CDR2 SQIVND (reference sequence). CDR3 residues: CASSVTGSNEQFF. DNA of the CDR3: TGTGCCAGTAGTGTTACAGGGTCCAATGAGCAGTTCTTC.

The count of this clone is one. The J gene is TRBJ2-5, the V gene TRBV1; TRBD2 is the table's D call, not checked against the DNA. TRBV1 is a documented pseudogene. The CDR3 runs to 18 residues. The CDR3 sequence is CTSSLPNPGLGTQETQYF. CDR3 bases: TGCACCAGCAGCCTCCCTAACCCCGGACTGGGAACCCAAGAGACCCAGTACTTC.

The chain has TRBV5-1 and TRBJ2-3; 7 nucleotides match TRBD1. In germline, CDR1 is SGHRS, CDR2 YFSETQ. V gave up 3 bases and J gave up 1 base; unmatched junction bases: 2. The CDR3 is 14 residues long. CDR3 protein: CASSWGTGTDTQYF. CDR3 nucleotides: TGCGCCAGCAGCTGGGGGACAGGCACAGATACGCAGTATTTT.

The CDR3 is CASSPRKDTEAFF. The CDR3 nucleotides read TGTGCCAGCTCACCACGGAAGGACACTGAAGCTTTCTTT. The chain has TRBV18 and TRBJ1-1; D is unclear. This CDR3 is 13 amino acids long. Germline lookup yields CDR1 KGHSH and CDR2 LQKENI. V was pared by 1 base and J by 3 bases, with 6 bases between.

The chain couples TRBV6-6 to TRBJ2-7, with TRBD1 matching 9 bases. V was clipped by 11 bases and J by 7 bases; unmatched bases: 9. The V gene's germline CDR1 is MNHNY and CDR2 SVGAGI (reference sequence). The CDR3 covers 12 residues. The CDR3, as DNA: TGTGCCTCCAGGACAGGGGCACCTGAGCAGTACTTC. Protein: CASRTGAPEQYF.

Turning to this clone: The junction departs from germline at one end; a sequencing error may be responsible. The chain carries TRBV5-4 and TRBJ2-2; TRBD2 matches at 15 bases. Germline V lookup: CDR1 SGHNT, CDR2 YYREEE (reference sequence). The CDR3 is made up of 18 amino acids. The CDR3 nucleotides read TGTGCCAGCAGCAAGGGACTAGCGGGGGGAGGCAACATCGGGGAGCTGTTTTTT. Protein sequence: CASSKGLAGGGNIGELFF.

The chain employs TRBV4-3 and TRBJ1-2; D remains ambiguous. V lost 0 bases, J lost 11 bases, and 19 bases lay in between. This CDR3 contains 15 residues. Germline values: CDR1 LGHNA, CDR2 YSLEER. The DNA for the CDR3 is TGCGCCAGCAGCCAAGATTACGCCCGGGGTTTGAGGTACACCTTC. Translating gives CASSQDYARGLRYTF.

The chain couples TRBV5-4 to TRBJ1-3, with 8 bases that match TRBD1. The germline V gene encodes CDR1 SGHNT and CDR2 YYREEE (reference sequence). The ends lost 0 bases at V and 2 bases at J; junction bases unmatched: 4. The CDR3 contains 16 residues. For the CDR3, the DNA is TGTGCCAGCAGCTTGGGGACAGGGCAAGCTGGAAACACCATATATTTT. This gives the protein CASSLGTGQAGNTIYF.

The chain combines TRBV4-3 with TRBJ1-2, with 12 bases lining up with TRBD1. CDR1 is LGHNA, CDR2 YSLEER, per germline. V was pared by 1 base and J by 1 base, with 7 bases of the junction left unmatched. The CDR3 is 18 amino acids. CDR3 in amino acids: CASSQGGQGASFNYGYTF. CDR3 bases: TGCGCCAGCAGCCAAGGGGGACAGGGGGCGTCTTTTAACTATGGCTACACCTTC.

The V and J genes are TRBV5-4 and TRBJ2-2; tentatively, D is TRBD1 (5 bases). V gave up 1 base and J gave up 6 bases, with 7 bases separating them. The CDR3 covers 13 residues. CDR1 SGHNT and CDR2 YYREEE come from the germline V gene (reference sequence). CDR3 sequence reads: CASSLYRSGELFF. The CDR3 coding sequence is TGTGCCAGCAGCTTGTACAGGTCCGGGGAGCTGTTTTTT.

CDR3 coding DNA: TGCGCCAGCAGCCAAGGCGGGGGCGGGGGAAGTACAGATACGCAGTATTTT. As protein: CASSQGGGGGSTDTQYF. The gene calls are TRBV4-3 and TRBJ2-3; possible D gene TRBD2, 7 bases. Germline V gene sequence: CDR1 LGHNA, CDR2 YSLEER. V dropped 1 base and J dropped 3 bases, with 17 bases sitting between them. The CDR3 sequence is 17 residues long.

The chain couples TRBV7-9 to TRBJ2-5, with 10 bases aligning to TRBD2. V was clipped by 4 bases and J by 4 bases; unmatched bases: 3. Germline loops: CDR1 SEHNR, CDR2 FQNEAQ (reference sequence). CDR3 size: 14 residues. CDR3 protein: CASSYLAGVETQYF. In nucleotides, the CDR3 is TGTGCCAGCAGCTATCTAGCGGGAGTAGAGACCCAGTACTTC. Filled out from reference TRBV7-9 and TRBJ2-5, the complete variable domain reads DTGVSQNPRHKITKRGQNVTFRCDPISEHNRLYWYRQTLGQGPEFLTYFQNEAQLEKSRLLSDRFSAERPKGSFSTLEIQRTEQGDSAMYLCASSYLAGVETQYFGPGTRLLVL.

V is TRBV6-1 and J is TRBJ2-5; D ambiguous. Germline CDR1 is MNHNS and CDR2 is SASEGT. V gave up 2 bases and J gave up 5 bases, with 15 bases separating them. This CDR3 comprises 15 residues. As DNA, the CDR3 is TGTGCCAGCAGTGAATCCCGGCAGGTCTTGGAGACCCAGTACTTC. Translating it yields CASSESRQVLETQYF.

In this sample, this clone turned up a few times. The chain carries TRBV29-1 and TRBJ2-3; no reliable D call. The germline V and J ends were trimmed by 7 bases and 2 bases, with 10 bases remaining between them. The V gene's germline CDR1 is SQVTM and CDR2 ANQGSEA. This CDR3 has 12 residues. The CDR3 DNA reads as TGCAGCGCCACTCTCCTCACAGATACGCAGTATTTT. This translates into CSATLLTDTQYF.

The V and J genes are TRBV30 and TRBJ1-5; D is unresolved. Germline CDR1 and CDR2: GTSNPN and SVGIG (reference sequence). Trimming removed 0 bases from V and 5 bases from J, with 8 bases in between. The CDR3 has 13 amino acids. The CDR3 bases are TGTGCCTGGAGTGTCGGCGGAGATCAGCCCCAGCATTTT. This gives the protein CAWSVGGDQPQHF.

This clone was detected a few times. The chain employs TRBV6-5 and TRBJ1-5, with 7 bases aligning to TRBD1. The J segment lost 7 bases and the V segment lost 3 bases, leaving 3 bases of the junction unmatched. The length of the CDR3 is 13 residues. Germline V CDR1 and CDR2: MNHEY, SVGAGI. The CDR3 bases are TGTGCCAGCAGTTATACAGGGGACCAGCCCCAGCATTTT. Protein: CASSYTGDQPQHF.

This rearrangement joins TRBV9 to TRBJ2-7; the D call may be TRBD1 or TRBD2 (5 bases each). From germline, CDR1 is SGDLS and CDR2 YYNGEE. V lost 2 bases and J lost 2, with 20 bases in between. The CDR3 runs 17 residues. The CDR3 protein is CASSVAPTTGTTYEQYF. For the CDR3, the DNA is TGTGCCAGCAGCGTCGCCCCAACTACCGGGACGACCTACGAGCAGTACTTC.

V gene TRBV6-5 combines with J gene TRBJ1-2; 7 bases line up with TRBD1. This CDR3 contains 16 residues. With V trimmed by 0 bases and J by 5 bases, 9 bases remained unmatched. Germline V CDR1 and CDR2: MNHEY, SVGAGI. The CDR3 sequence: CASSYSMPLTGYGYTF. In DNA, the CDR3 is TGTGCCAGCAGTTACTCGATGCCCCTGACAGGGTATGGCTACACCTTC.

The gene calls are TRBV18 and TRBJ2-5; D is uncertain. There are 13 residues in the CDR3. Germline V gene lookup returns CDR1 KGHSH and CDR2 LQKENI. With 5 bases removed from V and 4 bases from J, the gap between germline ends came to 11 bases. The CDR3 nucleotides are TGTGCCAGCTCATCGGAACTTGGAGAGACCCAGTACTTC. Amino acid sequence: CASSSELGETQYF.

V gene TRBV30 combines with J gene TRBJ1-2; tentative D call: TRBD1 (6 bases). V was trimmed by 2 bases and J by 1 base, leaving 17 bases between them. Germline assignment: CDR1 GTSNPN and CDR2 SVGIG (reference sequence). CDR3 length equals 16 residues. The CDR3 reads CAWSRGNRQLNYGYTF. CDR3 nucleotide sequence: TGTGCCTGGAGTAGGGGGAACCGCCAACTTAACTATGGCTACACCTTC.

The chain recombines TRBV5-1 with TRBJ2-1, with a tentative D call TRBD1 (6 bases). V gave up 3 bases and J gave up 0 bases, with 10 bases separating them. Germline assignment: CDR1 SGHRS and CDR2 YFSETQ. CDR3 size: 15 residues. The DNA for the CDR3 is TGCGCCAGCAGCTCGGACAGCAGCTCCTACAATGAGCAGTTCTTC. It specifies CASSSDSSSYNEQFF.

The chain is built from TRBV2 and TRBJ1-6; TRBD1 aligns across 9 bases. The CDR3 is 13 amino acids. With V trimmed by 11 bases and J by 9 bases, 8 bases remained unmatched. Germline loops: CDR1 SNHLY, CDR2 FYNNEI. The CDR3 nucleotides read TGTGCCGGCACGGGACAGGGAGGTTCACCCCTCCACTTT. It is translated as CAGTGQGGSPLHF. The variable domain in full, with the rest retrieved from reference TRBV2 and TRBJ1-6, is EPEVTQTPSHQVTQMGQEVILRCVPISNHLYFYWYRQILGQKVEFLVSFYNNEISEKSEIFDDQFSVERPDGSNFTLKIRSTKLEDSAMYFCAGTGQGGSPLHFGNGTRLTVT.